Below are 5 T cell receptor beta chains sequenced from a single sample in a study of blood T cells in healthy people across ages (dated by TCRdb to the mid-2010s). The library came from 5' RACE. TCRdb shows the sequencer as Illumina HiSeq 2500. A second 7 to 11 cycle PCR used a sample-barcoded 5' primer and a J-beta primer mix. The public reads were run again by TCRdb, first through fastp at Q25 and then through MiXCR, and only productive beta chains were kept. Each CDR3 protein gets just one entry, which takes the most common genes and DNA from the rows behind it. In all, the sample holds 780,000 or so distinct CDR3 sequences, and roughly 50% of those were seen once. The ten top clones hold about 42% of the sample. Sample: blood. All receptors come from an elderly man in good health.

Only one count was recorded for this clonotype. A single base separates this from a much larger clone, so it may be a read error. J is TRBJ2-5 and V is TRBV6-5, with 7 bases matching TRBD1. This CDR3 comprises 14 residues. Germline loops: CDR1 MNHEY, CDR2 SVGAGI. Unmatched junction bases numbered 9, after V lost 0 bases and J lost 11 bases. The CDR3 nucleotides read TGTGCCAGCAGTTACTCGGGGGACAGTGCCTATCAGTACTTC. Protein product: CASSYSGDSAYQYF.

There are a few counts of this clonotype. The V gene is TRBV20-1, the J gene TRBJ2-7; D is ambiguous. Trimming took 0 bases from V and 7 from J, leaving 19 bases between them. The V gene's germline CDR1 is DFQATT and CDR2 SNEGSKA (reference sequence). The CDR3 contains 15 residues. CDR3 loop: CSARDPIGSNNEQYF. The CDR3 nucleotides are TGCAGTGCTAGAGATCCCATCGGGTCTAACAATGAGCAGTACTTC.

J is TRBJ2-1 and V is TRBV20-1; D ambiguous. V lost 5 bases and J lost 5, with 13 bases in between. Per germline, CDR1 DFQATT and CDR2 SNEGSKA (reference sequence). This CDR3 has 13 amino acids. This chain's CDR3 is CSAPSNADNEQFF. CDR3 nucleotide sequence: TGCAGTGCTCCTTCGAACGCGGACAATGAGCAGTTCTTC.

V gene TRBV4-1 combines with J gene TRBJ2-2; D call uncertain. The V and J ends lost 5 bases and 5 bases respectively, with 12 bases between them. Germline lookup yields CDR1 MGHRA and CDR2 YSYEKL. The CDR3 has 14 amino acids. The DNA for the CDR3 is TGCGCCAGCAGCAAGGCTACGGTAACCGGGGAGCTGTTTTTT. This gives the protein CASSKATVTGELFF.

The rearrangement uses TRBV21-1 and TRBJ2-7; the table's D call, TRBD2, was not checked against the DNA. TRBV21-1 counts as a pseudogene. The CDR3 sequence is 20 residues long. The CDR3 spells CASSRPGQPTTSGRADEQYF. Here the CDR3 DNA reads TGTGCCAGCAGCAGGCCGGGACAGCCAACGACTAGCGGGAGGGCCGATGAGCAGTACTTC.